A single sample gave rise to the 21 T cell receptor beta chains below, sequenced in a study of blood T cell repertoires in COVID-19. Sequenced by immunoSEQ multiplex PCR; TCRdb stores in-frame clones only, minus some. The data contain 150,000 to 200,000 clones, about 80% of them singletons. What was sequenced was peripheral blood. The receptors stem from a man between 65 and 80 years old who had recovered from COVID-19.

This chain connects TRBV6-2 or TRBV6-3 to TRBJ1-5; D is uncertain. The CDR3 totals 14 residues. Trimming removed 4 bases from V and 4 bases from J, with 11 bases in between. Germline V gene data show CDR1 as MNHEY and CDR2 as SVGEGT. This chain's CDR3 is CASSLSPGNQPQHF. The CDR3 DNA reads TGTGCCAGCAGTTTAAGTCCGGGGAATCAGCCCCAGCATTTT.

This clone was seen a handful of times. This chain connects TRBV5-1 to TRBJ2-7, with TRBD2 matching 7 bases. The CDR3 length is 16 residues. Unmatched junction bases numbered 12, after V lost 4 bases and J lost 2 bases. Germline V gene data show CDR1 as SGHRS and CDR2 as YFSETQ. The CDR3: CASSPPRASGAYEQYF. The DNA of the CDR3 is TGCGCCAGCAGCCCCCCCCGGGCCAGCGGGGCCTACGAGCAGTACTTC.

The rearrangement joins TRBV5-1 to TRBJ2-7, with D hard to call. The CDR3 runs to 13 residues. Germline-derived CDR1 and CDR2 are SGHRS and YFSETQ. Trimming took 0 bases from V and 5 from J, leaving 9 bases between them. For the CDR3, the DNA is TGCGCCAGCAGCTTGGCCGTTTGGCACGAGCAGTACTTC. Translated, it gives CASSLAVWHEQYF.

The chain couples TRBV9 to TRBJ2-3, with TRBD1 matching 8 bases. V was clipped by 0 bases and J by 1 base; unmatched bases: 1. The CDR3 contains 15 residues. Germline V gene sequence: CDR1 SGDLS, CDR2 YYNGEE. In DNA, the CDR3 is TGTGCCAGCAGCGTAGTGGGACAGGGCACAGATACGCAGTATTTT. Encoded protein: CASSVVGQGTDTQYF. The entire variable domain, with the rest obtained from reference TRBV9 and TRBJ2-3, is as follows: DSGVTQTPKHLITATGQRVTLRCSPRSGDLSVYWYQQSLDQGLQFLIQYYNGEERAKGNILERFSAQQFPDLHSELNLSSLELGDSALYFCASSVVGQGTDTQYFGPGTRLTVL.

V usage is TRBV29-1 and J usage is TRBJ2-7; 10 nucleotides agree with TRBD2. The germline V gene encodes CDR1 SQVTM and CDR2 ANQGSEA. The ends lost 5 bases at V and 12 bases at J; junction bases unmatched: 13. The CDR3 has 13 amino acids. Here the CDR3 reads CSVLWTSGGGVYF. For the CDR3, the DNA is TGCAGCGTTCTGTGGACTAGCGGAGGCGGAGTGTACTTC.

The V gene is TRBV28, the J gene TRBJ2-6; a possible D gene is TRBD2 (5 bases). V shed 7 bases and J shed 2 bases, with 12 bases lying between them. The CDR3 extends over 15 amino acids. The germline V gene encodes CDR1 MDHEN and CDR2 SYDVKM. This CDR3 reads CASTVGSAGANVLTF. Written as DNA, the CDR3 is TGTGCCAGCACTGTAGGGAGTGCTGGGGCCAACGTCCTGACTTTC.

The table lists this clone with a count of one. V gene TRBV6-1 combines with J gene TRBJ1-3; no definite D call. This CDR3 has 17 residues. Germline V lookup: CDR1 MNHNS, CDR2 SASEGT. V was pared by 4 bases and J by 0 bases, with 16 bases between. The CDR3 DNA reads as TGTGCCAGCAGTGGGCGGGGAACGTACAGCTCTGGAAACACCATATATTTT. This sequence encodes CASSGRGTYSSGNTIYF.

A word on this clone: The identical CDR3 is also encoded by other nucleotide sequences in the sample. The chain links TRBV18 to TRBJ1-5; 10 nucleotides match TRBD1. The CDR3 loop spans 15 amino acids. V shed 2 bases, J shed 2 bases, and the junction held 0 bases outside the gene matches. Germline values: CDR1 KGHSH, CDR2 LQKENI. The CDR3 DNA is TGTGCCAGCTCACCAGGGACAGGGGGCAATCAGCCCCAGCATTTT. It yields the protein CASSPGTGGNQPQHF.

CDR3 DNA: TGTGCCAGCAGCCATAGCGCCGGAGCCACAGATACGCAGTATTTT. Protein: CASSHSAGATDTQYF. This rearrangement joins TRBV5-6 to TRBJ2-3, with a possible D match to TRBD2 (5 bases). V was clipped by 4 bases and J by 2 bases, with 14 bases between them. CDR1 is SGHDT and CDR2 is YYEEEE in the germline V gene. The CDR3 is made up of 15 amino acids.

CDR3 sequence: CASNNPADTEAFF. The CDR3 DNA follows: TGCGCCAGCAACAACCCAGCGGACACTGAAGCTTTCTTT. The chain combines TRBV5-1 with TRBJ1-1; D not resolved. CDR1 and CDR2 (germline): SGHRS, YFSETQ. The CDR3 consists of 13 residues. V dropped 6 bases and J dropped 3 bases, with 12 bases sitting between them.

V and J are TRBV10-1 and TRBJ2-3, with D possibly matching TRBD1 (7 bases). The CDR3 consists of 16 residues. Germline CDR1 reads WNHNN; CDR2 reads SYGVQD (reference sequence). The germline V and J ends were trimmed by 5 bases and 0 bases, with 15 bases remaining between them. The CDR3 DNA is TGCGCCAGCAGTTCAGGGGGACTGGCTAGCACAGATACGCAGTATTTT. Encoded protein: CASSSGGLASTDTQYF.

The DNA for the CDR3 is TGTGCCAGCAGCCTCAAGGGTGGACGAGGGACCTACGAGCAGTACTTC. Protein sequence: CASSLKGGRGTYEQYF. This chain uses TRBV13 with TRBJ2-7; D is possibly TRBD2 (5 bases). The V and J ends lost 5 bases and 2 bases respectively, with 19 bases between them. The CDR3 length is 16 residues. Germline V gives CDR1 PRHDT, CDR2 FYEKMQ (reference sequence).

This clone was observed once. This sequence joins TRBV4-3 and TRBJ2-1, with 11 nucleotides matching TRBD2. The CDR3 length is 16 residues. Trimming took 1 base from V and 8 from J; bases not matched to a gene: 7. Germline-derived CDR1 and CDR2 are LGHNA and YSLEER. CDR3 loop: CASSQVVTSGIYEQFF. The CDR3, as DNA: TGCGCCAGCAGCCAAGTAGTGACTAGCGGGATCTATGAGCAGTTCTTC.

This chain joins TRBV6-5 and TRBJ1-2; 7 bases are a match to TRBD1. The CDR3 totals 15 residues. Germline CDR1 and CDR2: MNHEY and SVGAGI. J was trimmed by 0 bases and V by 6 bases; bases with no gene match: 7. In DNA, the CDR3 is TGTGCCAGCAGCCCGGGACAGTCAGCTAACTATGGCTACACCTTC. This encodes CASSPGQSANYGYTF.

In its sample, this clone was seen a few times. The chain combines TRBV10-1 with TRBJ2-2, with 9 bases that match TRBD2. The trim removed 4 bases at V and 5 bases at J, leaving 2 bases unmatched. Per the germline V gene, CDR1 is WNHNN and CDR2 is SYGVQD (reference sequence). The CDR3 contains 14 residues. The CDR3 is CASSATSGTGELFF. The CDR3 DNA reads as TGCGCCAGCAGTGCTACTAGCGGGACCGGGGAGCTGTTTTTT.

The V gene is TRBV9, the J gene TRBJ2-2, with 7 bases lining up with TRBD2. V trimming: 2 bases; J trimming: 1 base; junction bases outside the gene matches: 2. From germline, CDR1 is SGDLS and CDR2 YYNGEE. There are 15 residues in the CDR3. Here the CDR3 DNA reads TGTGCCAGCAGCGTGAGCGGGGTGAACACCGGGGAGCTGTTTTTT. This sequence encodes CASSVSGVNTGELFF.

The chain links TRBV19 to TRBJ2-2, with 7 bases that match TRBD1. Germline CDR1 reads LNHDA; CDR2 reads SQIVND (reference sequence). CDR3 length: 13 residues. Losses at the gene ends were 9 bases for V and 1 base for J; bases not matched to a gene: 2. The CDR3 protein is CASRTGNTGELFF. CDR3 DNA: TGTGCCAGCCGGACAGGGAACACCGGGGAGCTGTTTTTT.

This chain joins TRBV28 and TRBJ2-5; 7 nucleotides match TRBD2. J was trimmed by 5 bases and V by 1 base; bases with no gene match: 7. This CDR3 is built from 15 residues. The germline gives CDR1 MDHEN, CDR2 SYDVKM. The CDR3 protein is CASSLLGGSRETQYF. The CDR3 region has the DNA TGTGCCAGCAGTTTATTAGGCGGGAGTCGCGAGACCCAGTACTTC.

The rearrangement uses TRBV11-2 and TRBJ1-6; 8 positions agree with TRBD1. Germline V lookup: CDR1 SGHAT, CDR2 FQNNGV. Trimming removed 0 bases from V and 7 bases from J; junction bases left unmatched: 2. The CDR3 covers 15 residues. The CDR3 region has the DNA TGTGCCAGCAGCTTAGACCAGGGGGCAAATTCACCCCTCCACTTT. Its translation: CASSLDQGANSPLHF. The whole variable domain, filled in from reference TRBV11-2 and TRBJ1-6, reads EAGVAQSPRYKIIEKRQSVAFWCNPISGHATLYWYQQILGQGPKLLIQFQNNGVVDDSQLPKDRFSAERLKGVDSTLKIQPAKLEDSAVYLCASSLDQGANSPLHFGNGTRLTVT.

The chain combines TRBV12-5 with TRBJ2-3; 11 bases align to TRBD2. J was trimmed by 3 bases and V by 1 base; bases with no gene match: 3. The CDR3 covers 16 residues. Germline CDR1 reads LGHNT; CDR2 reads FRNRAP. CDR3 DNA sequence: TGTGCTAGTGGTTTGGGGACTAGCGGGTATACAGATACGCAGTATTTT. Amino acid sequence: CASGLGTSGYTDTQYF.

This chain joins TRBV7-9 and TRBJ2-3; D might be TRBD1 (5 bases). Looked up from germline, CDR1 is SEHNR and CDR2 is FQNEAQ (reference sequence). Trimming took 2 bases from V and 4 from J, leaving 7 bases between them. This CDR3 spans 13 amino acids. The CDR3 DNA reads TGTGCCAGCAGCTTAAGGGGCGCAGATACGCAGTATTTT. Residues: CASSLRGADTQYF.